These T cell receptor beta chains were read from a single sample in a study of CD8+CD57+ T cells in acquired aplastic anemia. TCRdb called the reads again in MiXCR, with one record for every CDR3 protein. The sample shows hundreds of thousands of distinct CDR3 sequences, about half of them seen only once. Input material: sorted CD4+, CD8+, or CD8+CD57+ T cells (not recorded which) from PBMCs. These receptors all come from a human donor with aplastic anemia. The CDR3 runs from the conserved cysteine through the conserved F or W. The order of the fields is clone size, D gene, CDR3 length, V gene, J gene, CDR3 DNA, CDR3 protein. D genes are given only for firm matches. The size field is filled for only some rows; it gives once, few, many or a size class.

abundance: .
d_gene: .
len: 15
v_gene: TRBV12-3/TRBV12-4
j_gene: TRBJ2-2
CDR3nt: TGTGCCAGCAGATTCGACAGGGGCCATAGCGGGGAGCTGCTTTTT
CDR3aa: CASRFDRGHSGELLF

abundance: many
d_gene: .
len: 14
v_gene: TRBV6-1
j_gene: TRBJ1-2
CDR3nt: TGTGCCAGCGGTTCTGTCGGGCAGATCTATGGCTACACCTTC
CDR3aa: CASGSVGQIYGYTF

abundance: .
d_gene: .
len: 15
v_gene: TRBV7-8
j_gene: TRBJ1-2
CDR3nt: TGTGCCAGCAGTTTCCCAACGGGGCAGGGGAACGGCTACACCTTC
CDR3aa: CASSFPTGQGNGYTF

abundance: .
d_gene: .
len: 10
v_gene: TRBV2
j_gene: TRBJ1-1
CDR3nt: TGTGCCAGCAGTGTAAGGGCGGCTTTCTTT
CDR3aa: CASSVRAAFF

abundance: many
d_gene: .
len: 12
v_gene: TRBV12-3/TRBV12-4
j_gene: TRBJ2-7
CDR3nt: TGTGCCAGCGGAACTAGAAGGAACGAGCAGTACTTC
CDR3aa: CASGTRRNEQYF

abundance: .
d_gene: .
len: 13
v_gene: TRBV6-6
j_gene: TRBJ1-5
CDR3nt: TGTGCCAGCAGTACTGGTCGCAATCAGCCCCAGCATTTT
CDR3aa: CASSTGRNQPQHF

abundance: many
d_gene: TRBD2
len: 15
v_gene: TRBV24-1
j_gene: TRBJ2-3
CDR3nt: TGTGCCACCAGTGCACCAGCGGGGGGATCAGATACGCAGTATTTT
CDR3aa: CATSAPAGGSDTQYF

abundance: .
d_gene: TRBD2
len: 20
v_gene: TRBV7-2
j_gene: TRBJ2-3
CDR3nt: TGTGCCAGCAGCTTAGCGGGGCGACGGCTAGCGGGGGGACGCACAGATACGCAGTATTTT
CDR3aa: CASSLAGRRLAGGRTDTQYF

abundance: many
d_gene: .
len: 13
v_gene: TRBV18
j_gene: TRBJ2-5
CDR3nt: TGTGCCAGCTCACCCTTTTTAGGGGAGACCCAGTACTTC
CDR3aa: CASSPFLGETQYF

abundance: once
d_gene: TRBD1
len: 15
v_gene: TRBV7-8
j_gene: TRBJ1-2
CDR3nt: TGTGCCAGCAGCTTAGGACCGACAGGGGGTGAGGGCTACACCTTC
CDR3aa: CASSLGPTGGEGYTF

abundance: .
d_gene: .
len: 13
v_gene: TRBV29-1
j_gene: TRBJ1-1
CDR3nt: TGCAGCGTTTCTCGCCAGGAGAACACTGAAGCTTTCTTT
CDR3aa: CSVSRQENTEAFF

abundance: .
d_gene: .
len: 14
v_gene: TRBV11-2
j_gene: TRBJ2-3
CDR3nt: TGTGCCAGCAGCCAAGACCTTAAGGCAGATACGCGGTATTTT
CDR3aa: CASSQDLKADTRYF

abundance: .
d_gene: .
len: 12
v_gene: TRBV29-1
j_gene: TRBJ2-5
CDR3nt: TGCAGCGTTCGGGTGGCTCAAGAGACCCAGTACTTC
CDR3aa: CSVRVAQETQYF

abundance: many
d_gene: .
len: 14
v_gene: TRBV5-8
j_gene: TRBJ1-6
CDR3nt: TGTGCCAGCGCTAAGGTGTTCGGAGATTCACCCCTCCACTTT
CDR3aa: CASAKVFGDSPLHF

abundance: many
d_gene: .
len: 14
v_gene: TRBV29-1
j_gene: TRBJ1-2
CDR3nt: TGCAGCGTTGAAGACGAAAGGCGGAACTATGGCTACACCTTC
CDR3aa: CSVEDERRNYGYTF

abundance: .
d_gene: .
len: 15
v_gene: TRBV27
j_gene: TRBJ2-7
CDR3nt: TGTGCCAGCAGTTTATCACAGGGATATCCTTACGAGCAGTACTTC
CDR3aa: CASSLSQGYPYEQYF

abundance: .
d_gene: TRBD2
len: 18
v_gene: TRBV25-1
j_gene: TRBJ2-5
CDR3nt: TGTGCCAGCAGCCAAGATCGGCGAGCGGGGGGTTTCCAAGAGACCCAGTACTTC
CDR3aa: CASSQDRRAGGFQETQYF

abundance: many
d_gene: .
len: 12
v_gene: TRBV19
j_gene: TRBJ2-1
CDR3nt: TGTGCCAGTAGTATGGAAGGTTTGGTTCAGTTCTTC
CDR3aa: CASSMEGLVQFF

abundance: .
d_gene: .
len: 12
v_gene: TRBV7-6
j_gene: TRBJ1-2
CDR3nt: TGTGCCAGCAGCTTCAGGTTTTCTGGCTACACCTTC
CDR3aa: CASSFRFSGYTF

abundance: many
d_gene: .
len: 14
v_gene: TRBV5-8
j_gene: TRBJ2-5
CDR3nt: TGTGCCAGCAGCTTGAGGGGGGGGGAAGAGACCCAGTACTTC
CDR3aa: CASSLRGGEETQYF

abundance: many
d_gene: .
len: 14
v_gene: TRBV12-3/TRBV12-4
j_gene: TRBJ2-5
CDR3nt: TGTGCCAGCAGTTTGGTCCCCGATGAAGAGACCCAGTACTTC
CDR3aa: CASSLVPDEETQYF

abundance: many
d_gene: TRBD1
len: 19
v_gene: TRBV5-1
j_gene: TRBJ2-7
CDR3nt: TGCGCCAGCAGCTCGACAGGGACAGGGAGCGGGGACAGCTCCTACGAGCAGTACTTC
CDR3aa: CASSSTGTGSGDSSYEQYF

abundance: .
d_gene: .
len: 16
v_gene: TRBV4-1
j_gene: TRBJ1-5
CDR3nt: TGCGCCAGCAGCCAAGAACGGACTCAGGGGAATCAGCCCCAGCATTTT
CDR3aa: CASSQERTQGNQPQHF

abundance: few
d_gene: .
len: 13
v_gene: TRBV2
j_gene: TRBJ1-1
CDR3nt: TGTGCCAGCAGGGTTCAGACGAACACTGAAGCTTTCTTT
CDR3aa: CASRVQTNTEAFF

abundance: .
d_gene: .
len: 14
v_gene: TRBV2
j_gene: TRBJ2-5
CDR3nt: TGTGCCAGCAGAGGCCCCAGAGGCGGGGAGACCCAGTACTTC
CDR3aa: CASRGPRGGETQYF

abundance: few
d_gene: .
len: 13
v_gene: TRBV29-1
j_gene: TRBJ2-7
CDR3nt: TGCAGCGTAGCTCAGACAGCATACTACGAGCAGTACTTC
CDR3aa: CSVAQTAYYEQYF

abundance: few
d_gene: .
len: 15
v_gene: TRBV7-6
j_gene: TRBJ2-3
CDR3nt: TGTGCCAGCAGCTTAGCGGGGGGGCCTGCCGATACGCAGTATTTT
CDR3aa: CASSLAGGPADTQYF

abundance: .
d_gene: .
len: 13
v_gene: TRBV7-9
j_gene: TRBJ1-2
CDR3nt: TGTGCCAGCAGCTTAGAAAGGGGTGTTGGCTACACCTTC
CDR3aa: CASSLERGVGYTF

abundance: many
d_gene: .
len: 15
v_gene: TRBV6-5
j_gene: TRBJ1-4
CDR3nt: TGTGCCAGCAAACTTACAGGGTCCACTAATGAAAAACTGTTTTTT
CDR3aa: CASKLTGSTNEKLFF

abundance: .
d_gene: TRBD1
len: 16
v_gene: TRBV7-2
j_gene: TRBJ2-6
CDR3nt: TGTGCCAGCAGCTCGACAGGGGTTGGCGGGGCCAACGTCCTGACTTTC
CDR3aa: CASSSTGVGGANVLTF

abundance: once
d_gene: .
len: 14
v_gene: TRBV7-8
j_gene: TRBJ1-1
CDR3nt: TGTGCCAGCAGCTTAGAAGGCAGAGCCACTGAAGCTTTCTTT
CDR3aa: CASSLEGRATEAFF

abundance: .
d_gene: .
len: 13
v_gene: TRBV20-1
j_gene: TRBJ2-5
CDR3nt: TGCAGTGCATACGACAGGTCGTCTGAGACCCAGTACTTC
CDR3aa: CSAYDRSSETQYF

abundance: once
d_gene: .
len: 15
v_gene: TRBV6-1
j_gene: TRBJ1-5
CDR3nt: TGTGCCAGCAGTAGGACTAGCGGGGGACTGCAGCCCCAGCATTTT
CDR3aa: CASSRTSGGLQPQHF

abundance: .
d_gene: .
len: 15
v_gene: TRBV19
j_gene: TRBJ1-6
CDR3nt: TGTGCCAGTAGTATCGGGCGACAGGATAATTCACCCCTCCACTTT
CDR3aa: CASSIGRQDNSPLHF

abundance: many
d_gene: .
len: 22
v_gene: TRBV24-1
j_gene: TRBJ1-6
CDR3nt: TGTGCCACCAGTGATTTGAAGAAGTCGTTAGTGGCCGGGGGAAGGTTCGGTTCACCCCTCCACTTT
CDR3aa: CATSDLKKSLVAGGRFGSPLHF

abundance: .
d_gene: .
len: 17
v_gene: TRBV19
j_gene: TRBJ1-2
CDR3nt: TGTGCCAGTAGACGGGGGGTAGCGGGGGGCGGATCCGACCTCTACACCTTC
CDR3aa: CASRRGVAGGGSDLYTF

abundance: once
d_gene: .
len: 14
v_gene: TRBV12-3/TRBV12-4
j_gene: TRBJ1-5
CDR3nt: TGTGCCAGCAGCCCACGGACAGATAATCAGCCCCAGCATTTT
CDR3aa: CASSPRTDNQPQHF

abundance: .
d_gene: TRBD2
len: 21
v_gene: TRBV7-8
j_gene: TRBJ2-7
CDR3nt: TGTGCCAGCAGCGTAGAGGGATCAAGACTAGCGGGCGAAAGTTACTCCTACGAGCAGTACTTC
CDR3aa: CASSVEGSRLAGESYSYEQYF

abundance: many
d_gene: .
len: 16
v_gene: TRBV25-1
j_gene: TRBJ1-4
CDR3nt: TGTGCCAGCAGTGAAGGGTTGAGGGCAACTAATGAAAAACTGTTTTTT
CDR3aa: CASSEGLRATNEKLFF

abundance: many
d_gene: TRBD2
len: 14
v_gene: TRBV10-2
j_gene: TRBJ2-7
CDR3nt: TGCGCCAGCAGTGAGCGGGGGGAGCGGGACGAGCAGTACTTC
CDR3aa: CASSERGERDEQYF

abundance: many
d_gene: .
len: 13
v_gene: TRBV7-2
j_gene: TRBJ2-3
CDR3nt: TGTGCCAGCAGCTTAGCACACAGAGATACGCAGTATTTT
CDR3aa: CASSLAHRDTQYF

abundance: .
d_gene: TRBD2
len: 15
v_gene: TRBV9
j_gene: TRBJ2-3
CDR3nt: TGTGCCAGCAGCTATAGCGGGGGGATCACAGATACGCAGTATTTT
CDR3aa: CASSYSGGITDTQYF

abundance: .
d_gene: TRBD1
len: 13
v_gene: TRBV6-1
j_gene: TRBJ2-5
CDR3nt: TGTGCCAGCAGTATCACAGGGGGGGAGACCCAGTACTTC
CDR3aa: CASSITGGETQYF

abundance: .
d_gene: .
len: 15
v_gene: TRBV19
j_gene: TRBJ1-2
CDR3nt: TGTGCCAGTGCCGACAAGGCCACAGCTAACTATGGCTACACCTTC
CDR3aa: CASADKATANYGYTF

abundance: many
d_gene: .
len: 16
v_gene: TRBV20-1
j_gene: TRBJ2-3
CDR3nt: TGCAGTGCTAGAGCCTGGAGTGAGGGGTCAACAGATACGCAGTATTTT
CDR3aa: CSARAWSEGSTDTQYF

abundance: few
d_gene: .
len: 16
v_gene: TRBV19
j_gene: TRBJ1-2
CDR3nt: TGTGCCAGTAGTATTCACTGGGCTCCTGCTAACTATGGCTACACCTTC
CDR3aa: CASSIHWAPANYGYTF

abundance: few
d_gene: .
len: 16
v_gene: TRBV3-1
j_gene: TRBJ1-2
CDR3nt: TGTGCCAGCAGCCAAAGCGCAGGGTTGGTGAACTATGGCTACACCTTC
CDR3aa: CASSQSAGLVNYGYTF

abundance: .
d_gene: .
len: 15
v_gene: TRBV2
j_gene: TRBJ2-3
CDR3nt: TGTGCCAGCAGTGCTATGCAGGGGTCCTGGGATACGCAGTATTTT
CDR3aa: CASSAMQGSWDTQYF

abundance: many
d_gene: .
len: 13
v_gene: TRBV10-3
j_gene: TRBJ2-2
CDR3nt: TGTGCCACCAGGGCCACTAACACCGGGGAGCTGTTTTTT
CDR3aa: CATRATNTGELFF

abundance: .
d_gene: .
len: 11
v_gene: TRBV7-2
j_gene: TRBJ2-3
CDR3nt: TGTGCCGTCCCGGGGGGCAACGAGCAGTATTTT
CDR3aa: CAVPGGNEQYF

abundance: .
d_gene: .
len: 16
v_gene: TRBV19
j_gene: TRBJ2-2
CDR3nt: TGTGCCAGTAGTGTAAGGCAGGGACGGTCCCCCGGGGAGCTGTTTTTT
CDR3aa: CASSVRQGRSPGELFF

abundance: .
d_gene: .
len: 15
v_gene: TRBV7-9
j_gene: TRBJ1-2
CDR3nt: TGTGCCCGCAGCTTATCACGGTACGGGGATAATGGCTACACCTTC
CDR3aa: CARSLSRYGDNGYTF